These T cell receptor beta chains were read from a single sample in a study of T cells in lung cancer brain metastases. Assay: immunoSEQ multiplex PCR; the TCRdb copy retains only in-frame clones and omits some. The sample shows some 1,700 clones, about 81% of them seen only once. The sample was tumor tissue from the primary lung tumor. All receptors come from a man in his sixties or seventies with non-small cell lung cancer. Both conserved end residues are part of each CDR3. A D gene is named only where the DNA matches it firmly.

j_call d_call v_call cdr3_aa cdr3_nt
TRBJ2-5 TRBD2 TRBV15 CATSRLAGETQYF TGTGCCACCAGCAGACTAGCGGGAGAGACCCAGTACTTC
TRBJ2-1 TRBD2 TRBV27 CASSSGTSGNNEQFF TGTGCCAGCAGTTCCGGGACTAGCGGGAACAATGAGCAGTTCTTC